One and the same sample provided the 22 T cell receptor beta chains below, sequenced in a study of T-cell memory formation after mild COVID-19. TCRdb itself ran the 5' RACE reads through MiXCR, one entry per CDR3 protein. The sample includes 350,000 to 550,000 distinct CDR3 sequences, roughly 18% seen only once; the top ten take under 25%. Sequencing was done on a sample of PBMCs or a T cell subset sorted from them (not recorded which). The origin of the receptors is a man in his late teens or twenties who had mild COVID-19 (a few samples of this study predate the infection). Cell type and time point are not known.

The chain links TRBV6-5 to TRBJ2-5, with TRBD1 as a possible D gene (5 bases). CDR3 size: 14 residues. The V gene's germline CDR1 is MNHEY and CDR2 SVGAGI. Trimming removed 5 bases at V and 1 base at J, with 11 bases between. CDR3 coding DNA: TGTGCCAGCAGTAACGACAGAACCCAAGAGACCCAGTACTTC. Protein: CASSNDRTQETQYF.

This clonotype has just one count. The CDR3 bases are TGTGCCAGCAGTTATTGGGCTGCGGCAGGGACCTATAATTCACCCCTCCACTTT. Translated: CASSYWAAAGTYNSPLHF. The chain has TRBV6-5 and TRBJ1-6; the D gene is possibly TRBD1 (5 bases). The V end was cut by 3 bases, the J end by 2 bases, with 17 bases between. The CDR3 is made up of 18 amino acids. Germline V gene data show CDR1 as MNHEY and CDR2 as SVGAGI.

This clonotype was recorded a few times. V usage is TRBV27 and J usage is TRBJ1-1; D unresolved. This CDR3 has 13 amino acids. CDR1 and CDR2 from the germline V gene are MNHEY and SMNVEV (reference sequence). V dropped 7 bases and J dropped 0 bases, with 9 bases sitting between them. CDR3 loop: CASKWSVNTEAFF. As DNA, the CDR3 is TGTGCCAGCAAGTGGAGCGTGAACACTGAAGCTTTCTTT.

The chain carries TRBV7-2 and TRBJ1-2, with unresolved D. Germline lookup yields CDR1 SGHTA and CDR2 FQGNSA. Trimming cost V 5 bases and J 7 bases, with 17 bases left between them. The CDR3 extends over 14 amino acids. The chain's CDR3 is CASSQQQWAGGYTF. The CDR3 nucleotides read TGTGCCAGCAGCCAACAACAGTGGGCGGGTGGCTACACCTTC.

This clonotype was observed a few times. CDR3 in DNA: TGTGCCAGCAGCTTAGAGGCAACTAATGAAAAACTGTTTTTT. It specifies CASSLEATNEKLFF. The rearrangement links TRBV7-9 to TRBJ1-4; no definite D call. The CDR3 spans 14 residues. The V gene lost 1 base and the J gene lost 0 bases, with 3 bases spanning the gap. Looked up from germline, CDR1 is SEHNR and CDR2 is FQNEAQ (reference sequence).

The V and J genes are TRBV20-1 and TRBJ2-1; perhaps TRBD2 as D (6 bases). The CDR3 has 20 amino acids. Germline V gene data show CDR1 as DFQATT and CDR2 as SNEGSKA (reference sequence). V was cut by 0 bases and J by 0 bases, with 24 bases left in between. Here the CDR3 DNA reads TGCAGTGCTAGAGAGTCAGCATCGTATTTCGGGGGAGGCTCCTACAATGAGCAGTTCTTC. Amino acids: CSARESASYFGGGSYNEQFF.

The chain uses TRBV6-2 or TRBV6-3 and TRBJ1-6; 8 bases agree with TRBD1. The CDR3 covers 17 residues. J was trimmed by 0 bases and V by 7 bases; bases with no gene match: 8. The germline gives CDR1 MNHEY, CDR2 SVGEGT. The CDR3 nucleotides read TGTGCCAGCACCCCGGGACAGGCGAGCTCCTATAATTCACCCCTCCACTTT. Its translation: CASTPGQASSYNSPLHF.

The chain employs TRBV10-3 and TRBJ2-2, with 7 nucleotides matching TRBD2. V dropped 4 bases and J dropped 2; count of bases not matched to a gene: 7. From germline, CDR1 is ENHRY and CDR2 SYGVKD. The CDR3 is 16 amino acids. Here the CDR3 DNA reads TGTGCCATCAGTGTCACGGGGGGACTTAACACCGGGGAGCTGTTTTTT. Its translation: CAISVTGGLNTGELFF.

This clonotype occurred a few times. This chain connects TRBV25-1 to TRBJ2-5; TRBD1 matches at 7 bases. The ends lost 4 bases at V and 1 base at J; junction bases unmatched: 15. CDR1 is MGHDK and CDR2 is SYGVNS in the germline V gene. This CDR3 region has 18 residues. CDR3 loop: CASSGTGTALGLQETQYF. Written as DNA, the CDR3 is TGTGCCAGCAGTGGGACCGGGACAGCTCTGGGGCTCCAAGAGACCCAGTACTTC. Together with reference TRBV25-1 and TRBJ2-5, the CDR3 gives the full variable domain: EADIYQTPRYLVIGTGKKITLECSQTMGHDKMYWYQQDPGMELHLIHYSYGVNSTEKGDLSSESTVSRIRTEHFPLTLESARPSHTSQYLCASSGTGTALGLQETQYFGPGTRLLVL.

The chain joins TRBV12-3 or TRBV12-4 to TRBJ1-2, with D unclear. Deletions cut 7 bases from V and 0 bases from J, with 12 bases between. The CDR3 covers 14 residues. The CDR3 reads CASTREDANYGYTF. The CDR3 DNA sequence: TGTGCCAGCACTCGGGAAGACGCTAACTATGGCTACACCTTC.

The chain carries TRBV7-2 and TRBJ1-2; no clear D. This CDR3 contains 14 residues. CDR1 is SGHTA and CDR2 is FQGNSA in the germline V gene. V shed 5 bases and J shed 4 bases, with 14 bases lying between them. The chain's CDR3 is CASSPGGVIYGYTF. The CDR3 DNA reads TGTGCCAGCAGCCCTGGCGGGGTGATCTATGGCTACACCTTC. The complete variable domain, with remaining parts taken from reference TRBV7-2 and TRBJ1-2, reads GAGVSQSPSNKVTEKGKDVELRCDPISGHTALYWYRQSLGQGLEFLIYFQGNSAPDKSGLPSDRFSAERTGGSVSTLTIQRTQQEDSAVYLCASSPGGVIYGYTFGSGTRLTVV.

This clonotype was counted only a few times. The chain's CDR3 is CASSPRQGVDTGELFF. The CDR3 coding sequence is TGTGCCAGCTCACCACGACAGGGGGTGGACACCGGGGAGCTGTTTTTT. The chain has TRBV18 and TRBJ2-2; 9 nucleotides line up with TRBD1. V was clipped by 1 base and J by 3 bases; unmatched bases: 3. Germline V gene sequence: CDR1 KGHSH, CDR2 LQKENI. CDR3 length: 16 residues.

The V gene is TRBV12-3 or TRBV12-4, the J gene TRBJ1-5; D not certain. This CDR3 is built from 12 residues. V dropped 7 bases and J dropped 7 bases, with 11 bases sitting between them. In DNA form, the CDR3 reads TGTGCCAGCAATCTTGAGCGGCAGCCCCAGCATTTT. This codes for CASNLERQPQHF.

The chain carries TRBV9 and TRBJ2-3; 7 positions match TRBD2. Germline V lookup: CDR1 SGDLS, CDR2 YYNGEE. V was clipped by 0 bases and J by 3 bases; unmatched bases: 7. The CDR3 is 16 amino acids. CDR3 nucleotide sequence: TGTGCCAGCAGCGTAGCCAGCGGGGTCAGTACAGATACGCAGTATTTT. The encoded protein is CASSVASGVSTDTQYF.

The chain carries TRBV4-2 and TRBJ1-4; D might be TRBD1 (6 bases). In germline, CDR1 is LGHNA, CDR2 YNFKEQ. The length of the CDR3 is 15 residues. The V and J ends lost 4 bases and 8 bases respectively, with 17 bases between them. The CDR3 DNA sequence: TGTGCCAGCAGCCGGGTAGGACAGTCGAAAGAAAAACTGTTTTTT. It specifies CASSRVGQSKEKLFF.

The chain combines TRBV7-3 with TRBJ1-5, with a weak D call TRBD1 (5 bases). The V and J ends lost 2 bases and 6 bases respectively, with 8 bases between them. The V gene's germline CDR1 is SGHTA and CDR2 FQGTGA. The CDR3 consists of 13 residues. The CDR3 loop is CASSLQRGQPQHF. The CDR3 nucleotides read TGTGCCAGCAGCTTACAGAGGGGTCAGCCCCAGCATTTT.

This clonotype was observed a few times. J is TRBJ2-5 and V is TRBV12-3 or TRBV12-4; tentatively, D is TRBD2 (5 bases). CDR3 size: 12 residues. Between the trimmed V and J ends, which lost 6 bases and 5 bases, there was a span of 10 bases. CDR3 sequence reads: CASRSTGETQYF. CDR3 bases: TGTGCCAGCAGATCTACGGGGGAGACCCAGTACTTC.

This chain joins TRBV5-4 and TRBJ2-1; 11 nucleotides line up with TRBD2. The germline V gene encodes CDR1 SGHNT and CDR2 YYREEE (reference sequence). This CDR3 is 15 amino acids long. The J segment lost 4 bases and the V segment lost 4 bases, leaving 4 bases of the junction unmatched. In DNA, the CDR3 is TGTGCCAGCAGCGGGATAGCGGGGGGGTACAATGAGCAGTTCTTC. This translates into CASSGIAGGYNEQFF. Supplemented by reference TRBV5-4 and TRBJ2-1, the full variable domain reads ETGVTQSPTHLIKTRGQQVTLRCSSQSGHNTVSWYQQALGQGPQFIFQYYREEENGRGNFPPRFSGLQFPNYSSELNVNALELDDSALYLCASSGIAGGYNEQFFGPGTRLTVL.

This clonotype has just a few counts. This chain uses TRBV12-3 or TRBV12-4 with TRBJ1-2; D is possibly TRBD1 (5 bases). The CDR3 totals 12 residues. The V end was cut by 5 bases, the J end by 6 bases, with 10 bases between. The CDR3 DNA follows: TGTGCCAGCAGTCGGAGAGGGGATGGCTACACCTTC. It is translated as CASSRRGDGYTF.

This clonotype was seen once. The V call is TRBV5-4, the J call TRBJ2-7; TRBD2 might be the D (6 bases). V shed 4 bases and J shed 7 bases, with 18 bases lying between them. CDR3 length equals 14 residues. Germline V gives CDR1 SGHNT, CDR2 YYREEE (reference sequence). In nucleotides, the CDR3 is TGTGCCAGCAGCGACAGCGACTTTAGCGGTGAGCAGTACTTC. It encodes CASSDSDFSGEQYF.

As regards this clonotype: A much larger clone sits a single nucleotide away, making a read error possible. This chain connects TRBV20-1 to TRBJ2-3, with D perhaps assigned TRBD1 or TRBD2 (5 bases each). The CDR3 has 13 amino acids. With 0 bases removed from V and 3 bases from J, the gap between germline ends came to 7 bases. The germline gives CDR1 DFQATT, CDR2 SNEGSKA (reference sequence). The CDR3 spells CSARDEGTDTQYF. The CDR3 DNA follows: TGCAGTGCTAGAGATGAGGGGACAGATACGCAGTATTTT.

The chain recombines TRBV2 with TRBJ1-5; TRBD1 is a possible D gene (6 bases). CDR3 size: 13 residues. V lost 9 bases and J 6 bases, leaving 15 bases between the germline ends. Germline CDR1 and CDR2: SNHLY and FYNNEI. CDR3 loop: CASNTGWIQPQHF. The CDR3 DNA reads TGTGCCAGTAATACAGGGTGGATTCAGCCCCAGCATTTT. Full variable domain (outside the CDR3, taken from reference TRBV2 and TRBJ1-5): EPEVTQTPSHQVTQMGQEVILRCVPISNHLYFYWYRQILGQKVEFLVSFYNNEISEKSEIFDDQFSVERPDGSNFTLKIRSTKLEDSAMYFCASNTGWIQPQHFGDGTRLSIL.